This T cell receptor beta chain stems from a study of T cells after yellow fever vaccination (dated by TCRdb to about 2019). The study in broad terms: Libraries from fractions with low cell numbers were prepared with the SMART-Seq v4 Ultra Low Input RNA kit. To follow T-cell clones before and after both primary and booster YFV17D yellow fever vaccination, bulk TCR alpha and beta repertoires underwent longitudinal sequencing. Blood samples were taken at several timepoints before and after primary and secondary immunization, and bulk PBMC replicates and cell subsets were isolated. Two healthy male donors, one aged 18 to 30 and one aged 30 to 40 years, were included in the cohort. General conclusions and limits of the study: Most clones expanded after primary vaccination were re-detected after the booster (around 96% of CD4 and approximately 89% of CD8), suggesting broad memory maintenance. The study included only two donors, which limits how far the findings can be generalized. Computational filtering was needed because FACS-sorted repertoires could contain abundant contaminating clonotypes from the bulk population. A small fraction of clonotypes appeared in both the CD4 and CD8 compartments, likely as a result of convergent recombination. The secondary T-cell response was weaker than the primary response but faster, peaking on day 5 instead of day 15.

The treatment or condition label, as the study defines it: live attenuated yellow fever vaccine strain. Two biological replicates of bulk PBMCs were collected at each blood-draw timepoint. A standard Ficoll-Paque protocol was used to isolate PBMCs from peripheral blood. TriZol was used to extract RNA from bulk PBMCs, from CD4 and CD8 fractions, and from dextramer-positive and dextramer-negative fractions. V loses 6 bases of germline sequence and J loses 7 bases, and the interval between the two ends is 12 bases. The CDR3 runs 12 residues from the cysteine to the phenylalanine. Only the CDR3 DNA is retained, 36 bases long and in frame from the first base. The germline V gene gives CDR1 as SGHTA and CDR2 as FQGNSA. The sequencer was an Illumina NovaSeq 6000. Synthesis of TCR cDNA relied on 5'RACE template switching, a step that introduced a universal primer site along with unique molecular identifiers. Priming of cDNA synthesis was performed from both the TCR alpha and TCR beta constant segments. Libraries were amplified in two PCR steps, with sample barcodes and sequencing adapters added in the second step. Sequencing of libraries was performed on Illumina HiSeq 2500 (2x100 bp) or NovaSeq (2x150 bp). The original methods were these. MIGEC was used to demultiplex reads and collapse the reads into UMI consensus sequences, and MiXCR was used for V(D)J alignment. Using edgeR on replicate PBMC samples, clonotypes were called vaccine-responding if FDR was below 0.01 and the log2 fold change was above 5 up to day 15. Each bulk clonotype was labeled CD4 or CD8 based on which sequenced repertoire, CD4 or CD8, contained the clonotype at higher abundance. The public reads were reanalyzed by TCRdb: fastp trimming at Q25, MiXCR alignment, in-frame beta chains only. When rows share a CDR3 protein, they turn into one entry using the most common DNA and genes. TCRdb assigned the V and J calls; the authors' analysis was not used. The sample table contains hundreds of thousands of distinct CDR3 sequences; only one count was recorded for around 20% of them. Of the sample, over 15% is held by the ten largest clones.

As to this clonotype: Its recognized antigen is unknown. Per-base quality was not reported, and no clone a single base away is much larger than it.

Recombination linked TRBV7-2 to TRBJ2-5; the D region possibly corresponds to TRBD1 (6 bases align). This clonotype was sampled from a man younger than 30 who received the YFV17D yellow fever vaccine. The specimen comprised PBMCs, sampled before the yellow fever booster vaccination. The nucleotide sequence is given as TGTGCCAGCAGTTGGGACACGCGGACCCAGTACTTC. Translated, it reads CASSWDTRTQYF.